This passage covers 23 T cell receptor beta chains from one sample sequenced in a study of cytomegalovirus exposure and HLA in healthy donors. PCR employed 60 Vbeta and 13 Jbeta primers. Here immunoSEQ multiplex PCR was the method, and the copy in TCRdb shows in-frame clones only, minus some. The sample has approximately 100,000 clones, 76% seen once. The sample comprised PBMCs. The receptors were gathered from a woman aged 18-29 years in good health and CMV-seropositive.

This chain uses TRBV1 with TRBJ2-6; the table names TRBD2, a call not compared with the DNA. TRBV1 is designated a pseudogene. CDR3 length: 19 amino acids. In nucleotides, the CDR3 is TGCACCAGCAGCCAAAAGTGGAGACTAGCTCTCTCTGGGGCCAACGTCCTGACTTTC. Translation: CTSSQKWRLALSGANVLTF.

The CDR3 is CSVEGTSGVYNEQFF. The CDR3 nucleotides are TGCAGCGTTGAAGGGACTAGCGGGGTTTACAATGAGCAGTTCTTC. This chain uses TRBV29-1 with TRBJ2-1; 12 positions match TRBD2. J lost 4 bases, V lost 1 base, and 2 bases had no gene match. In germline, CDR1 is SQVTM, CDR2 ANQGSEA. The CDR3 consists of 15 residues.

The chain carries TRBV13 and TRBJ2-5; 7 nucleotides match TRBD1. The germline CDR1 and CDR2 sequences are PRHDT and FYEKMQ (reference sequence). With 7 bases clipped from V and 1 base from J, the junction kept 12 bases outside the gene matches. The CDR3 has 16 residues. The CDR3 bases are TGTGCCAGCAATCGGGCCGGTAGGGGGCCCCAAGAGACCCAGTACTTC. This translates into CASNRAGRGPQETQYF. Together with reference TRBV13 and TRBJ2-5, the CDR3 gives the full variable domain: AAGVIQSPRHLIKEKRETATLKCYPIPRHDTVYWYQQGPGQDPQFLISFYEKMQSDKGSIPDRFSAQQFSDYHSELNMSSLELGDSALYFCASNRAGRGPQETQYFGPGTRLLVL.

This chain uses TRBV30 with TRBJ1-3, with TRBD1 as a possible D gene (5 bases). The V and J ends lost 1 base and 3 bases respectively, with 7 bases between them. CDR3 size: 13 residues. Germline V CDR1 and CDR2: GTSNPN, SVGIG (reference sequence). CDR3 in amino acids: CAWSAGGGNTIYF. The CDR3 DNA reads TGTGCCTGGAGTGCCGGGGGTGGAAACACCATATATTTT.

The rearrangement joins TRBV9 to TRBJ2-5, with D possibly being TRBD2 (5 bases). Germline CDR1 is SGDLS and CDR2 is YYNGEE. The CDR3 has 16 residues. The V end was cut by 0 bases, the J end by 5 bases, with 17 bases between. CDR3 sequence (DNA): TGTGCCAGCAGCGTAGCCCCCCCCGGGGTGGGGGAGACCCAGTACTTC. This translates into CASSVAPPGVGETQYF.

As regards this clone: The same CDR3 also results from other DNA sequences found in this sample. This rearrangement joins TRBV30 to TRBJ2-4; 15 bases fit TRBD2. The germline V gene has CDR1 GTSNPN and CDR2 SVGIG (reference sequence). The CDR3 has 18 amino acids. After removal of 4 bases from V and 2 bases from J, the junction contained 9 bases not matched to a gene. The CDR3 nucleotides read TGTGCCTGGAACCGCGGGACTAGCGGGAGGAGAACCAAAAACATTCAGTACTTC. It codes for CAWNRGTSGRRTKNIQYF.

The chain couples TRBV10-3 to TRBJ2-2, with TRBD2 matching 11 bases. Losses at the gene ends were 11 bases for V and 6 bases for J; bases not matched to a gene: 8. The CDR3 totals 14 residues. Germline-derived CDR1 and CDR2 are ENHRY and SYGVKD. In DNA form, the CDR3 reads TGTGCCGCGACAACTAGCGGGAGTTCCGGGGAGCTGTTTTTT. Residues: CAATTSGSSGELFF.

The genes are TRBV14 and TRBJ1-4; D remains ambiguous. The CDR3 is made up of 16 amino acids. V was trimmed by 1 base and J by 4 bases, leaving 13 bases between them. CDR1 and CDR2 (germline): SGHDN, FVKESK. In nucleotides, the CDR3 is TGTGCCAGCAGCCAAGGTCTTTTCCCACTTAATGAAAAACTGTTTTTT. Translating it yields CASSQGLFPLNEKLFF.

This chain joins TRBV28 and TRBJ2-3, with 8 bases that match TRBD1. The CDR3 spans 16 residues. Germline assignment: CDR1 MDHEN and CDR2 SYDVKM. After removal of 2 bases from V and 2 bases from J, the junction contained 6 bases not matched to a gene. The CDR3 sequence is CASSLIPRGHTDTQYF. The CDR3 DNA follows: TGTGCCAGCAGTTTAATCCCCAGGGGGCACACAGATACGCAGTATTTT.

The chain carries TRBV6-5 and TRBJ2-2, with a tentative D call TRBD2 (6 bases). This CDR3 spans 15 amino acids. Germline V gene data show CDR1 as MNHEY and CDR2 as SVGAGI. The V end was cut by 6 bases, the J end by 0 bases, with 11 bases between. CDR3 residues: CASSSGVTNTGELFF. The DNA for the CDR3 is TGTGCCAGCAGCTCGGGAGTAACGAACACCGGGGAGCTGTTTTTT.

The chain combines TRBV5-1 with TRBJ1-5; no definite D call. In germline, CDR1 is SGHRS, CDR2 YFSETQ. Trimming left V 7 bases short and J 4 bases short, with 12 bases between. This CDR3 is 13 amino acids long. The CDR3 DNA reads TGCGCCAGCGCCCTAGGTCTTAATCAGCCCCAGCATTTT. This translates into CASALGLNQPQHF.

J is TRBJ1-1 and V is TRBV7-6; perhaps TRBD1 as D (5 bases). Trimming left V 4 bases short and J 6 bases short, with 15 bases between. The germline gives CDR1 SGHVS, CDR2 FNYEAQ. This CDR3 comprises 14 residues. The CDR3 region has the DNA TGTGCCAGCAGCTCCGCGGGAGGGACGGCTGAAGCTTTCTTT. Translated, it gives CASSSAGGTAEAFF.

The CDR3 protein is CSGRGPGRTYEQYF. The CDR3, as DNA: TGCAGCGGTCGGGGTCCTGGGCGCACCTACGAGCAGTACTTC. The gene calls are TRBV29-1 and TRBJ2-7; the D gene is possibly TRBD2 (5 bases). Germline CDR1 and CDR2: SQVTM and ANQGSEA. This CDR3 is built from 14 residues. V was pared by 7 bases and J by 2 bases, with 18 bases between.

This rearrangement joins TRBV18 to TRBJ1-4; D unresolved. The V gene lost 8 bases and the J gene lost 0 bases, with 13 bases spanning the gap. The germline V gene has CDR1 KGHSH and CDR2 LQKENI. This CDR3 has 15 residues. CDR3 nucleotides: TGTGCCAGCCGCGACATCTTAGCAACTAATGAAAAACTGTTTTTT. Protein sequence: CASRDILATNEKLFF. The complete variable domain, with remaining parts taken from reference TRBV18 and TRBJ1-4, reads NAGVMQNPRHLVRRRGQEARLRCSPMKGHSHVYWYRQLPEEGLKFMVYLQKENIIDESGMPKERFSAEFPKEGPSILRIQQVVRGDSAAYFCASRDILATNEKLFFGSGTQLSVL.

The V and J genes are TRBV7-8 and TRBJ2-4; 8 bases are a match to TRBD1. Germline assignment: CDR1 SGHVS and CDR2 FQNEAQ. The CDR3 length is 13 residues. With 1 base clipped from V and 7 bases from J, the junction kept 0 bases outside the gene matches. CDR3 residues: CASSLGTGNIQYF. In DNA, the CDR3 is TGTGCCAGCAGCTTAGGGACAGGGAACATTCAGTACTTC.

This sequence joins TRBV7-3 and TRBJ1-1, with TRBD1 matching 8 bases. The V gene end was trimmed by 5 bases and the J gene end by 4 bases; junction bases not matched to a gene: 3. Germline V gene lookup returns CDR1 SGHTA and CDR2 FQGTGA. This CDR3 has 13 residues. CDR3 sequence (DNA): TGTGCCAGCAGCCTCGACAGGGGCACTGAAGCTTTCTTT. Translated, it gives CASSLDRGTEAFF.

The V gene is TRBV2, the J gene TRBJ2-7; 8 nucleotides match TRBD1. Trimming removed 6 bases from V and 1 base from J; junction bases left unmatched: 5. Germline V gene data show CDR1 as SNHLY and CDR2 as FYNNEI. There are 14 residues in the CDR3. CDR3 nucleotide sequence: TGTGCCAGCAGCTCAGACAGGGGTTCCTACGAGCAGTACTTC. This gives the protein CASSSDRGSYEQYF. The full variable domain, in which reference TRBV2 and TRBJ2-7 provide the parts outside the CDR3, is EPEVTQTPSHQVTQMGQEVILRCVPISNHLYFYWYRQILGQKVEFLVSFYNNEISEKSEIFDDQFSVERPDGSNFTLKIRSTKLEDSAMYFCASSSDRGSYEQYFGPGTRLTVT.

The chain has TRBV28 and TRBJ1-5; TRBD1 is a possible D gene (5 bases). Germline V CDR1 and CDR2: MDHEN, SYDVKM. The V end was cut by 7 bases, the J end by 7 bases, with 14 bases between. The CDR3 length is 13 residues. CDR3 region: CASNSGRVQPQHF. The DNA for the CDR3 is TGTGCCAGCAACTCAGGGAGGGTGCAGCCCCAGCATTTT.

The rearrangement links TRBV7-9 to TRBJ1-1, with TRBD1 matching 7 bases. V lost 0 bases, J lost 3 bases, and 1 base stayed unmatched. CDR1 is SEHNR, CDR2 FQNEAQ, per germline (reference sequence). This CDR3 has 14 amino acids. The CDR3 DNA reads TGTGCCAGCAGCTTAGCCCAGGGGGACACTGAAGCTTTCTTT. Its translation: CASSLAQGDTEAFF.

The V gene is TRBV2, the J gene TRBJ1-1; TRBD1 matches at 7 bases. V dropped 6 bases and J dropped 4; count of bases not matched to a gene: 5. The CDR3 covers 13 residues. Germline CDR1 SNHLY, CDR2 FYNNEI. The CDR3 loop reads CASSWSGGTEAFF. DNA of the CDR3: TGTGCCAGCAGCTGGTCAGGGGGCACTGAAGCTTTCTTT.

CDR3 bases: TGTGCCAGCAGGACTCCAATGACAGGGATCTACAATGAGCAGTTCTTC. Translating it yields CASRTPMTGIYNEQFF. The J gene is TRBJ2-1, the V gene TRBV2, with TRBD1 matching 7 bases. This CDR3 has 16 residues. V trimming: 6 bases; J trimming: 3 bases; junction bases outside the gene matches: 11. The V gene's germline CDR1 is SNHLY and CDR2 FYNNEI.

This chain links TRBV18 with TRBJ1-2; 8 nucleotides line up with TRBD1. The CDR3 is 13 residues long. V trimming: 3 bases; J trimming: 4 bases; junction bases outside the gene matches: 1. Germline CDR1 reads KGHSH; CDR2 reads LQKENI. Here the CDR3 reads CASSPDRGYGYTF. The CDR3, as DNA: TGTGCCAGCTCACCCGACAGGGGCTATGGCTACACCTTC.

The sample holds one count of this clone. The rearrangement uses TRBV4-2 and TRBJ2-1; no reliable D call. V was pared by 0 bases and J by 0 bases, with 6 bases between. There are 15 residues in the CDR3. Germline loops: CDR1 LGHNA, CDR2 YNFKEQ. CDR3 residues: CASSQDSSSYNEQFF. CDR3 nucleotides: TGTGCCAGCAGCCAAGACTCGAGCTCCTACAATGAGCAGTTCTTC.